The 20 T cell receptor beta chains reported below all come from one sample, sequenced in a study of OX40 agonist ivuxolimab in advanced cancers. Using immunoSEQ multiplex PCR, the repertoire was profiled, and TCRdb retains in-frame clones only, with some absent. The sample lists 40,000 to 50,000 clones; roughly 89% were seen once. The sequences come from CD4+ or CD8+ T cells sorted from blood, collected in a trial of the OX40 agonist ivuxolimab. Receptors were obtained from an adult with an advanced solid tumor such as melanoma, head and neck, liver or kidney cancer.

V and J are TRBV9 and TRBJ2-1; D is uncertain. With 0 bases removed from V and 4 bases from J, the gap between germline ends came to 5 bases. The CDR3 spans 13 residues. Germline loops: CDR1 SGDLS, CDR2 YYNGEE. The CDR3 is CASSVGHYNEQFF. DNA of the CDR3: TGTGCCAGCAGCGTAGGACATTACAATGAGCAGTTCTTC.

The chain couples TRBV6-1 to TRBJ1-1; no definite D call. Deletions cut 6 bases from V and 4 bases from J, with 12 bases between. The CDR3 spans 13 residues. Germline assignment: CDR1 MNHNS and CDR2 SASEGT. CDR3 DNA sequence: TGTGCCAGCAGCCGAGGACGGGGCACTGAAGCTTTCTTT. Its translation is CASSRGRGTEAFF.

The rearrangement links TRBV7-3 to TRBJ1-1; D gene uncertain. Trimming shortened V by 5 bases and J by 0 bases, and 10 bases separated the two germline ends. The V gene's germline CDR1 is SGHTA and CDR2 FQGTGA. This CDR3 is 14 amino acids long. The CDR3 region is CASSLNSLNTEAFF. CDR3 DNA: TGTGCCAGCAGCCTGAATAGCCTGAACACTGAAGCTTTCTTT.

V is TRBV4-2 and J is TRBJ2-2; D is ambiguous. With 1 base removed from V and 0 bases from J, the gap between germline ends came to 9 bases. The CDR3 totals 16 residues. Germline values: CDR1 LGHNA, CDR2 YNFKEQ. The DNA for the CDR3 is TGTGCCAGCAGCCAAGGCGTGGTATCGAACACCGGGGAGCTGTTTTTT. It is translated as CASSQGVVSNTGELFF.

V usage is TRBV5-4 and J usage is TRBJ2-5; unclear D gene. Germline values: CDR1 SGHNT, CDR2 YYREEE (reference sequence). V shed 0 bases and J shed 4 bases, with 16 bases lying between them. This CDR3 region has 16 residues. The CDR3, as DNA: TGTGCCAGCAGCTTGGTGGGTTTGCTCGGACGAGAGACCCAGTACTTC. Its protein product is CASSLVGLLGRETQYF.

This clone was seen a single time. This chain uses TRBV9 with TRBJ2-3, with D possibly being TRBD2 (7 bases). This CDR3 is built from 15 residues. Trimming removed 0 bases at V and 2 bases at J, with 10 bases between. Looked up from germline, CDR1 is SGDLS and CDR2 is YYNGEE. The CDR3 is CASSVAGGPTDTQYF. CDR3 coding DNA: TGTGCCAGCAGCGTAGCCGGGGGGCCCACAGATACGCAGTATTTT. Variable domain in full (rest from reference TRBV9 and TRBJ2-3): DSGVTQTPKHLITATGQRVTLRCSPRSGDLSVYWYQQSLDQGLQFLIQYYNGEERAKGNILERFSAQQFPDLHSELNLSSLELGDSALYFCASSVAGGPTDTQYFGPGTRLTVL.

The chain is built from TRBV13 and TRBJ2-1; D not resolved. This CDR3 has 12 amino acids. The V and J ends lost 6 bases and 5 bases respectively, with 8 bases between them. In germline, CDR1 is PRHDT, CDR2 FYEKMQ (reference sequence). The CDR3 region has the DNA TGTGCCAGCAGTCCCCCCCACAATGAGCAGTTCTTC. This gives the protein CASSPPHNEQFF.

The CDR3 reads CASSSSVCQPQHF. The CDR3 DNA reads as TGTGCCAGCAGCTCCTCCGTATGTCAGCCCCAGCATTTT. The rearrangement uses TRBV21-1 and TRBJ1-5. TRBV21-1 represents a pseudogene. CDR3 length equals 13 residues.

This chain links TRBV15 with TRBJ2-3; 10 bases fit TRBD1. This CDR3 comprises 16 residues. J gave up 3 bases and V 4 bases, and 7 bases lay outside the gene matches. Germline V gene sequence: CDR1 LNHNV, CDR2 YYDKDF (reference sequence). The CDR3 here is CATSKDDRGRTDTQYF. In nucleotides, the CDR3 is TGTGCCACCAGCAAAGACGACAGGGGGCGAACAGATACGCAGTATTTT. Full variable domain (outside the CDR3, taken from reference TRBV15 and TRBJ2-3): DAMVIQNPRYQVTQFGKPVTLSCSQTLNHNVMYWYQQKSSQAPKLLFHYYDKDFNNEADTPDNFQSRRPNTSFCFLDIRSPGLGDTAMYLCATSKDDRGRTDTQYFGPGTRLTVL.

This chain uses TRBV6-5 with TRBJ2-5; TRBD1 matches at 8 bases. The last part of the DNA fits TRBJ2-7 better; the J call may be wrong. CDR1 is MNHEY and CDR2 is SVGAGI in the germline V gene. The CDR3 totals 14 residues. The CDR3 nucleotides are TGTGCCAGCAGTTACTGGACAGGGTACAACGAGCAGTACTTC. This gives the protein CASSYWTGYNEQYF.

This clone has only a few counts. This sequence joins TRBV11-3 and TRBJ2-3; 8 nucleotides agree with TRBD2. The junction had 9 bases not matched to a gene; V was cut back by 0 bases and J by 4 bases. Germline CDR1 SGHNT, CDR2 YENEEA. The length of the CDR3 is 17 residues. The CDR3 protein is CASSLDGGGRLSDTQYF. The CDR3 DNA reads TGTGCCAGCAGCTTAGATGGCGGCGGGAGGCTATCAGATACGCAGTATTTT.

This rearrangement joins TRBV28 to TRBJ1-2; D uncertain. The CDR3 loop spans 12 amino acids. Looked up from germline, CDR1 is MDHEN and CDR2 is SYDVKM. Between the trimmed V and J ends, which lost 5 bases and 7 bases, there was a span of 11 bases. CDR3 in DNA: TGTGCCAGCAGTCGCCGTCATGGTGGCTACACCTTC. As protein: CASSRRHGGYTF.

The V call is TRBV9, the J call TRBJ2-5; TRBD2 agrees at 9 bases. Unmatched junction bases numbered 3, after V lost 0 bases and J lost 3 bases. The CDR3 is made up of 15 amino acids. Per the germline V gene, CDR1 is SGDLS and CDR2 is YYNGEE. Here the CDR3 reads CASSVALAGKETQYF. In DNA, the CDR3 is TGTGCCAGCAGCGTAGCTCTAGCGGGAAAAGAGACCCAGTACTTC.

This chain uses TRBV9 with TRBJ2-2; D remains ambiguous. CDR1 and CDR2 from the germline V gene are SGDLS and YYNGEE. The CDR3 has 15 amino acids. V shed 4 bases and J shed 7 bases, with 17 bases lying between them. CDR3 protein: CASSPMALVHGELFF. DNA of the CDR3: TGTGCCAGCAGCCCGATGGCGCTAGTCCACGGGGAGCTGTTTTTT.

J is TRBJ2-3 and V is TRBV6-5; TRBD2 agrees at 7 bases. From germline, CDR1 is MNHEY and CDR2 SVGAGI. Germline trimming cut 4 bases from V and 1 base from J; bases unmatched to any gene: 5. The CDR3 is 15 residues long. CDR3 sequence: CASSSRLAGTDTQYF. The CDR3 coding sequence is TGTGCCAGCAGTTCGAGACTAGCCGGCACAGATACGCAGTATTTT.

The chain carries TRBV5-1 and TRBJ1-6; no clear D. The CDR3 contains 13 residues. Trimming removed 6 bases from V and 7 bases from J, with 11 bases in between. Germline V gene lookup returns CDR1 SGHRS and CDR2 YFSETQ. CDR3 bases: TGCGCCAGCACCCCCGCCGAGAATTCACCCCTCCACTTT. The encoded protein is CASTPAENSPLHF.

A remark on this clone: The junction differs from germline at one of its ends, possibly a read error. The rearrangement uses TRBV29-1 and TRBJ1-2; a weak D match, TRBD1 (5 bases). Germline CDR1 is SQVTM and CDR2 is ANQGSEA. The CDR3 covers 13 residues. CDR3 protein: CSVGVVGGTSTQF. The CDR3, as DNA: TGCAGCGTTGGGGTCGTGGGCGGGACTTCTACTCAGTTC.

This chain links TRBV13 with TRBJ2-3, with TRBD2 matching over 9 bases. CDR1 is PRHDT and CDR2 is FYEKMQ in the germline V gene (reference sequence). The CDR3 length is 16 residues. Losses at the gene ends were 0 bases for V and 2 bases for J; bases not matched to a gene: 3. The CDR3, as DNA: TGTGCCAGCAGCTTAGGATCTAGCGGGGTCACAGATACGCAGTATTTT. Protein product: CASSLGSSGVTDTQYF.

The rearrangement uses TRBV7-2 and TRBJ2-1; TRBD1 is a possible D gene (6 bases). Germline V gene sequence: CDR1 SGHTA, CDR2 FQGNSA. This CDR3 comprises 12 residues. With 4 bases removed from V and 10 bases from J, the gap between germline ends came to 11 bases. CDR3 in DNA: TGTGCCAGCAGCTGGGACATAGGGGAGCAGTTCTTC. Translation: CASSWDIGEQFF. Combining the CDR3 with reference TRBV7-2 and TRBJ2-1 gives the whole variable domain GAGVSQSPSNKVTEKGKDVELRCDPISGHTALYWYRQSLGQGLEFLIYFQGNSAPDKSGLPSDRFSAERTGGSVSTLTIQRTQQEDSAVYLCASSWDIGEQFFGPGTRLTVL.

For the CDR3, the DNA is TGCGCCAGCAGCTTGGCCTCTAGGACAGGGGGCTATAATTCACCCCTCCACTTT. Its translation: CASSLASRTGGYNSPLHF. The chain uses TRBV5-1 and TRBJ1-6; TRBD1 matches at 10 bases. The CDR3 extends over 18 amino acids. Germline loops: CDR1 SGHRS, CDR2 YFSETQ. V lost 0 bases, J lost 3 bases, and 6 bases stayed unmatched.